A selection of T cell receptor beta chains follows, all from one sample in a study of T cell responses to AZD1222 COVID-19 vaccine. Clones were sequenced by immunoSEQ multiplex PCR, and TCRdb holds only the in-frame ones, with some missing. The sample contains approximately 150,000 clones, around 88% of which appear only once. The sample consisted of peripheral blood, taken 28 days after the second AZD1222 dose. The receptor source for this set is an adult who received the AZD1222 COVID-19 vaccine. CDR3s include the opening cysteine and the closing phenylalanine or tryptophan. The D gene is left open where the match is weak. The size entry is marked missing in some rows and otherwise reads once, few, many or a size class.

len: 16
j_gene: TRBJ1-3
d_gene: .
v_gene: TRBV14
abundance: .
CDR3nt: TGTGCCAGCAGCCAAGTGCTCTACCGGGGTGGAAACACCATATATTTT
CDR3aa: CASSQVLYRGGNTIYF

len: 13
j_gene: TRBJ1-2
d_gene: .
v_gene: TRBV14
abundance: .
CDR3nt: TGTGCCAGCAGTTTACGGCAGAACTATGGCTACACCTTC
CDR3aa: CASSLRQNYGYTF

len: 13
j_gene: TRBJ1-2
d_gene: TRBD1
v_gene: TRBV18
abundance: few
CDR3nt: TGTGCCAGCTCGTCGGGACAGGGGGGTGGCTACACCTTC
CDR3aa: CASSSGQGGGYTF

len: 18
j_gene: TRBJ1-2
d_gene: .
v_gene: TRBV9
abundance: .
CDR3nt: TGTGCCAGCAGCGCCCCGGGGGGCTCCGTGACCAGCAACTATGGCTACACCTTC
CDR3aa: CASSAPGGSVTSNYGYTF

len: 14
j_gene: TRBJ1-5
d_gene: .
v_gene: TRBV2
abundance: .
CDR3nt: TGTGCCAGCAGTGAAAGGGCGCTGAATCAGCCCCAGCATTTT
CDR3aa: CASSERALNQPQHF

len: 16
j_gene: TRBJ1-2
d_gene: .
v_gene: TRBV19
abundance: .
CDR3nt: TGTGCCAGTAGTACGACCTCTATGACTCCTAACTATGGCTACACCTTC
CDR3aa: CASSTTSMTPNYGYTF

len: 15
j_gene: TRBJ1-4
d_gene: .
v_gene: TRBV15
abundance: .
CDR3nt: TGTGCCACCAGCATTACTAGGGGGGCTAATGAAAAACTGTTTTTT
CDR3aa: CATSITRGANEKLFF

len: 14
j_gene: TRBJ2-5
d_gene: .
v_gene: TRBV10-3
abundance: .
CDR3nt: TGTGCCATCAGTAGGGACCTCGGGGGAGAGACCCAGTACTTC
CDR3aa: CAISRDLGGETQYF

len: 15
j_gene: TRBJ1-1
d_gene: .
v_gene: TRBV6-5
abundance: .
CDR3nt: TGTGCCAGCAGTACGTCAAAGAGAATGAACACTGAAGCTTTCTTT
CDR3aa: CASSTSKRMNTEAFF

len: 16
j_gene: TRBJ2-6
d_gene: TRBD1
v_gene: TRBV2
abundance: once
CDR3nt: TGTGCCAGCAGTGTTGGACAGGCTTTTGGGGCCAACGTCCTGACTTTC
CDR3aa: CASSVGQAFGANVLTF

len: 15
j_gene: TRBJ1-2
d_gene: TRBD1
v_gene: TRBV4-2
abundance: .
CDR3nt: TGTGCCAGCAGCCAAGATTTATCGACAGGGCAAGGCTACACCTTC
CDR3aa: CASSQDLSTGQGYTF

len: 17
j_gene: TRBJ1-3
d_gene: .
v_gene: TRBV7-2
abundance: .
CDR3nt: TGTGCCAGCAGCCCCAGACCCCCAGGGGCCTCTGGAAACACCATATATTTT
CDR3aa: CASSPRPPGASGNTIYF

len: 16
j_gene: TRBJ1-2
d_gene: .
v_gene: TRBV5-1
abundance: .
CDR3nt: TGCGCCAGCAGCTTGGCCGGACAGTCCTTAAACTATGGCTACACCTTC
CDR3aa: CASSLAGQSLNYGYTF

len: 13
j_gene: TRBJ1-1
d_gene: .
v_gene: TRBV16
abundance: .
CDR3nt: TGTGCCAGCAGCTACCTCCAGGGCACTGAAGCTTTCTTT
CDR3aa: CASSYLQGTEAFF

len: 17
j_gene: TRBJ2-7
d_gene: TRBD2
v_gene: TRBV18
abundance: .
CDR3nt: TGTGCCAGCTCACCGGGACTAGCGGTAGAACAAACCTACGAGCAGTACTTC
CDR3aa: CASSPGLAVEQTYEQYF

len: 15
j_gene: TRBJ1-4
d_gene: .
v_gene: TRBV6-5
abundance: .
CDR3nt: TGTGCCAGCAGCCTGTCGTGGAGGGTTGAGGAAAAACTGTTTTTT
CDR3aa: CASSLSWRVEEKLFF

len: 13
j_gene: TRBJ1-2
d_gene: .
v_gene: TRBV19
abundance: .
CDR3nt: TGTGCCAGTAGTATTACAGATTCGGGAGGCTACACCTTC
CDR3aa: CASSITDSGGYTF

len: 15
j_gene: TRBJ2-1
d_gene: TRBD2
v_gene: TRBV7-6
abundance: .
CDR3nt: TGTGCCAGCAGCTTTGCCGGGGGGTCCTACAATGAGCAGTTCTTC
CDR3aa: CASSFAGGSYNEQFF

len: 15
j_gene: TRBJ2-1
d_gene: TRBD1
v_gene: TRBV15
abundance: .
CDR3nt: TGTGCCACCAGCGGGACAGGGGCCCCCTACAATGAGCAGTTCTTC
CDR3aa: CATSGTGAPYNEQFF

len: 16
j_gene: TRBJ2-7
d_gene: TRBD1
v_gene: TRBV18
abundance: .
CDR3nt: TGTGCCAGCTCACCAGGGTACCTGGACAGGACGGACGAGCAGTACTTC
CDR3aa: CASSPGYLDRTDEQYF

len: 16
j_gene: TRBJ1-6
d_gene: TRBD1
v_gene: TRBV27
abundance: .
CDR3nt: TGTGCCAGCAGTTTCGACAGGGGGCCGAGTAATTCACCCCTCCACTTT
CDR3aa: CASSFDRGPSNSPLHF

len: 17
j_gene: TRBJ1-3
d_gene: TRBD1
v_gene: TRBV6-1
abundance: .
CDR3nt: TGTGCCAGCAGTGAACATGGACAGGGCCCCTCTGGAAACACCATATATTTT
CDR3aa: CASSEHGQGPSGNTIYF

len: 14
j_gene: TRBJ1-2
d_gene: .
v_gene: TRBV24-1
abundance: .
CDR3nt: TGTGCCACCAGTGATTCTTCAGGGTTAGATGGCTACACCTTC
CDR3aa: CATSDSSGLDGYTF

len: 12
j_gene: TRBJ1-2
d_gene: .
v_gene: TRBV12-5
abundance: .
CDR3nt: TGTGCCATAGGGGACGCTAACTATGGCTACACCTTC
CDR3aa: CAIGDANYGYTF

len: 18
j_gene: TRBJ1-1
d_gene: TRBD1
v_gene: TRBV7-9
abundance: .
CDR3nt: TGTGCCAGCAGCCCCCTCCCGTACAGGGGGTCAGGAAATACTGAAGCTTTCTTT
CDR3aa: CASSPLPYRGSGNTEAFF

len: 15
j_gene: TRBJ1-5
d_gene: .
v_gene: TRBV7-2
abundance: .
CDR3nt: TGTGCCAGCAGCTCATGGAGGGGGAGCAATCAGCCCCAGCATTTT
CDR3aa: CASSSWRGSNQPQHF

len: 13
j_gene: TRBJ2-7
d_gene: .
v_gene: TRBV7-8
abundance: .
CDR3nt: TGTGCCAGCAGCTTAGTGCCAGAGGACGAGCAGTACTTC
CDR3aa: CASSLVPEDEQYF

len: 11
j_gene: TRBJ1-1
d_gene: .
v_gene: TRBV19
abundance: once
CDR3nt: TGTGCCATCCTCATGGGGGCTGAAGCTTTCTTT
CDR3aa: CAILMGAEAFF

len: 15
j_gene: TRBJ2-2
d_gene: .
v_gene: TRBV9
abundance: once
CDR3nt: TGTGCCAGCAGCGCCCTCAGGGTCGGGACCGGGGAGCTGTTTTTT
CDR3aa: CASSALRVGTGELFF

len: 12
j_gene: TRBJ2-1
d_gene: .
v_gene: TRBV12-5
abundance: .
CDR3nt: TGTGCTAGTGGTTTGGATTACAATGAGCAGTTCTTC
CDR3aa: CASGLDYNEQFF

len: 13
j_gene: TRBJ1-1
d_gene: .
v_gene: TRBV30
abundance: .
CDR3nt: TGTGCCTGGAGTAGAAGGGAAGCGACTGAAGCTTTCTTT
CDR3aa: CAWSRREATEAFF

len: 13
j_gene: TRBJ1-4
d_gene: .
v_gene: TRBV12-5
abundance: few
CDR3nt: TGTGCTAGTGGTTTGGGGGTAGGGGAAAAACTGTTTTTT
CDR3aa: CASGLGVGEKLFF

len: 17
j_gene: TRBJ2-7
d_gene: TRBD2
v_gene: TRBV4-1
abundance: .
CDR3nt: TGCGCCAGCAGCCAAGATTCAAGCGGGGCCAGTTTCTACGAGCAGTACTTC
CDR3aa: CASSQDSSGASFYEQYF

len: 15
j_gene: TRBJ1-4
d_gene: .
v_gene: TRBV27
abundance: .
CDR3nt: TGTGCCAGCAGCTCAGCAGGGGCGGGAACTGAAAAACTGTTTTTT
CDR3aa: CASSSAGAGTEKLFF

len: 15
j_gene: TRBJ2-1
d_gene: TRBD1
v_gene: TRBV7-7
abundance: .
CDR3nt: TGTGCCAGCAGCTCTATAGGGACAGGGGGGAGTGAGCAGTTCTTC
CDR3aa: CASSSIGTGGSEQFF

len: 14
j_gene: TRBJ2-3
d_gene: TRBD2
v_gene: TRBV14
abundance: once
CDR3nt: TGTGCCAGCAGCCAAGAGTGGGAGGGAGATACGCAGTATTTT
CDR3aa: CASSQEWEGDTQYF

len: 13
j_gene: TRBJ1-1
d_gene: .
v_gene: TRBV20-1
abundance: once
CDR3nt: TGCAGTGCTAGTGTGGGGAGGGGGACTGAAGCTTTCTTT
CDR3aa: CSASVGRGTEAFF

len: 13
j_gene: TRBJ1-4
d_gene: .
v_gene: TRBV24-1
abundance: .
CDR3nt: TGTGCCAACCTGGGCAGACCTAATGAAAAACTGTTTTTT
CDR3aa: CANLGRPNEKLFF

len: 15
j_gene: TRBJ1-1
d_gene: .
v_gene: TRBV5-4
abundance: .
CDR3nt: TGTGCCAGCAGCTTGGCCGTCAGTTTGAACACTGAAGCTTTCTTT
CDR3aa: CASSLAVSLNTEAFF

len: 14
j_gene: TRBJ1-6
d_gene: .
v_gene: TRBV27
abundance: .
CDR3nt: TGTGCCAGCAGTTTTGGGGGTTATAATTCACCCCTCCACTTT
CDR3aa: CASSFGGYNSPLHF

len: 15
j_gene: TRBJ2-4
d_gene: .
v_gene: TRBV7-8
abundance: once
CDR3nt: TGTGCCAGCAGCGAGTCAAAAATAGCCAAAAACATTCAGTACTTC
CDR3aa: CASSESKIAKNIQYF

len: 14
j_gene: TRBJ1-1
d_gene: .
v_gene: TRBV10-3
abundance: .
CDR3nt: TGTGCCATCAGTGAGTTAGTGGATGGCGGTGAAGCTTTCTTT
CDR3aa: CAISELVDGGEAFF

len: 11
j_gene: TRBJ1-1
d_gene: .
v_gene: TRBV20-1
abundance: .
CDR3nt: TGCAGTGCTACACCGGGACGCGAAGCTTTCTTT
CDR3aa: CSATPGREAFF

len: 17
j_gene: TRBJ2-5
d_gene: .
v_gene: TRBV2
abundance: .
CDR3nt: TGTGCCAGCAGTTTCTCCGGCTGGCAGGGTGGTCAAGAGACCCAGTACTTC
CDR3aa: CASSFSGWQGGQETQYF

len: 15
j_gene: TRBJ1-1
d_gene: .
v_gene: TRBV27
abundance: .
CDR3nt: TGTGCCAGCAGTTCCCGTGGGGGGGGTTCGGCTGAAGCTTTCTTT
CDR3aa: CASSSRGGGSAEAFF

len: 15
j_gene: TRBJ1-4
d_gene: TRBD1
v_gene: TRBV27
abundance: .
CDR3nt: TGTGCCAGCAGTCCAAAGACAGGGCAATCGGAAAAACTGTTTTTT
CDR3aa: CASSPKTGQSEKLFF